This T cell receptor beta chain originates from a study of blood T cell repertoires in COVID-19. Whole-study context: Sample material is recorded as cDNA or gDNA derived from T cells, B-cell-depleted T cells, or PBMCs.

The CDR3 spans 13 residues. Per germline, CDR1 WSHSY and CDR2 SAAADI. The ends lost 8 bases at V and 4 bases at J; junction bases unmatched: 7. The study drew participants aged about 18 to 89 years from approximately 25 US areas. Assignments of participants to cohorts depended upon their own reported clinical history. Profiling relied on immunoSEQ multiplex PCR, and the TCRdb table lists in-frame clones only, not all of them. The data hold about 230,000 clones, with about 90% observed a single time. Sequencing used PBMCs or T cells enriched from blood (not recorded which). This sequence joins TRBV10-2 and TRBJ1-1; 7 nucleotides match TRBD1. The receptor was derived from a woman aged 25 to 39 with acute COVID-19. CDR3 amino acids: CASYSTGLTEAFF. CDR3 in DNA: TGCGCCAGCTACTCGACAGGGCTCACTGAAGCTTTCTTT.